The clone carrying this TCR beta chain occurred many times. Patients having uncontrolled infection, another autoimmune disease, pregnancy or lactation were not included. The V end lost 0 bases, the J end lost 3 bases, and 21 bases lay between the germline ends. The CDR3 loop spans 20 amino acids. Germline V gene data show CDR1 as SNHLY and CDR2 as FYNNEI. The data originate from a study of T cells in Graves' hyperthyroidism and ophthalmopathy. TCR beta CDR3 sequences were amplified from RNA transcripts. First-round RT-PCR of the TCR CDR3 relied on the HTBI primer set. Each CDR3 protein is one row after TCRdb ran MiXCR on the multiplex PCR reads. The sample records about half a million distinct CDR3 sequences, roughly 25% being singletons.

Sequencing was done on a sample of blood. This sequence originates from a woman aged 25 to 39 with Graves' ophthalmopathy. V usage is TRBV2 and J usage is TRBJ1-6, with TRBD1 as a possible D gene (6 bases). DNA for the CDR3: TGTGCCAGCAGTGAAGCGCAAGAGGGGACACCGACACGCTATAATTCACCCCTCCACTTT. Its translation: CASSEAQEGTPTRYNSPLHF. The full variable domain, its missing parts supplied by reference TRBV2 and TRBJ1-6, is EPEVTQTPSHQVTQMGQEVILRCVPISNHLYFYWYRQILGQKVEFLVSFYNNEISEKSEIFDDQFSVERPDGSNFTLKIRSTKLEDSAMYFCASSEAQEGTPTRYNSPLHFGNGTRLTVT.